This T cell receptor (beta chain) comes out of a study of radiotherapy plus CTLA-4 blockade in lung cancer. Regarding the study as a whole: After treatment with radiotherapy plus ipilimumab, TCR clones that came from the tumor expanded in blood. Early clonal dynamics of blood T cells, together with interferon-beta, were reported as the best response predictor.

Produced via immunoSEQ multiplex PCR; TCRdb's table is partial and in-frame only. Of approximately 65,000 clones detected, approximately 75% appear once; the ten largest clones hold about 4.2%. The V gene lost 0 bases and the J gene lost 4 bases, with 13 bases spanning the gap. Looked up from germline, CDR1 is SGDLS and CDR2 is YYNGEE. There are 15 residues in the CDR3. With regard to this clone: What it recognizes is unknown.

The TCR originated in a human donor with non-small cell lung cancer who had a complete response to radiotherapy plus ipilimumab. The rearrangement joins TRBV9 to TRBJ1-2; D possibly corresponds to TRBD1 (5 bases). The sample was peripheral blood, taken from a patient treated with radiotherapy plus ipilimumab. CDR3 protein: CASSVEGWGGYGYTF. The CDR3 bases are TGTGCCAGCAGCGTAGAGGGGTGGGGCGGCTATGGCTACACCTTC. Complete variable domain (other parts from reference TRBV9 and TRBJ1-2): DSGVTQTPKHLITATGQRVTLRCSPRSGDLSVYWYQQSLDQGLQFLIQYYNGEERAKGNILERFSAQQFPDLHSELNLSSLELGDSALYFCASSVEGWGGYGYTFGSGTRLTVV.